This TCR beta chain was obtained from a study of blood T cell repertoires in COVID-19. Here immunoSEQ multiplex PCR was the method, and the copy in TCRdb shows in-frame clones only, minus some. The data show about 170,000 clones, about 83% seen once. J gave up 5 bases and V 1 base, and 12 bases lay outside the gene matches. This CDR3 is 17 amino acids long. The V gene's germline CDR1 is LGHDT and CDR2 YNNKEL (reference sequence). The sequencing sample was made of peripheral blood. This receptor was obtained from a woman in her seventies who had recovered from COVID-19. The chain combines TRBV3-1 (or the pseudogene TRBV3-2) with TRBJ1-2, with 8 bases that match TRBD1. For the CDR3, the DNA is TGTGCCAGCAGCCAAGTGAGATCGGCCAGGGGGCTGTATGGCTACACCTTC. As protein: CASSQVRSARGLYGYTF.